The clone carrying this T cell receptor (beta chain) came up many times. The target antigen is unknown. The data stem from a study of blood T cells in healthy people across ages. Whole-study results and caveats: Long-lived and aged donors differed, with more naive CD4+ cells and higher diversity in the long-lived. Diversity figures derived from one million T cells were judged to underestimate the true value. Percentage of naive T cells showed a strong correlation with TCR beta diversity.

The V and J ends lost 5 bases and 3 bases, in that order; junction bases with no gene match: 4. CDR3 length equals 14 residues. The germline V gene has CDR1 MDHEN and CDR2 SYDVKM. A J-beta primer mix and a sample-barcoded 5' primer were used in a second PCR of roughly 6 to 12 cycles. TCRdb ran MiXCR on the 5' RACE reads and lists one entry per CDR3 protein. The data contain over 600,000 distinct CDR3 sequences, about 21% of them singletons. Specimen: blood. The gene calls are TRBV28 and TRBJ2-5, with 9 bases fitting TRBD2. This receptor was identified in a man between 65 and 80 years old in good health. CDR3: CASSPASGKETQYF. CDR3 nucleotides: TGTGCCAGCAGTCCCGCTAGCGGGAAAGAGACCCAGTACTTC.